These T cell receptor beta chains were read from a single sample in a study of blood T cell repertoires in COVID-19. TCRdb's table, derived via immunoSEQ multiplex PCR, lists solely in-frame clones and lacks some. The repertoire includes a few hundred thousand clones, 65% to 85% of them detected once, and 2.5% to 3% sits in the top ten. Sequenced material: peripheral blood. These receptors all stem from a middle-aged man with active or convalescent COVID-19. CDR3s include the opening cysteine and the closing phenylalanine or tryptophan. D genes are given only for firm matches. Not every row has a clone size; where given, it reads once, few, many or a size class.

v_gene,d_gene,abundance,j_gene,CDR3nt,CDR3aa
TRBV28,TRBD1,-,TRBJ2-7,TGTGCCAGCGGAATTGGACAGGGGAGTAGCGAGCAGTACTTC,CASGIGQGSSEQYF
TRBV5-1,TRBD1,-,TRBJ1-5,TGCGCCAGCAGCTTAACAGGGGGCCAACAGCCCCAGCATTTT,CASSLTGGQQPQHF
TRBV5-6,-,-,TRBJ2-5,TGTGCCAGCAGCTCCACAGGCGCCAGTCAACAGACCCAGTACTTC,CASSSTGASQQTQYF
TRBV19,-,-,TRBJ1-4,TGTGCCAGTAGTATCGGAGGCGGTGGGGAAAAACTGTTTTTT,CASSIGGGGEKLFF
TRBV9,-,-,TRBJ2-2,TGTGCCAGCAGCGTAGGAAGCGGTCACGGATTCAGCGGGGAGCTGTTTTTT,CASSVGSGHGFSGELFF
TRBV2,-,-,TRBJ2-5,TGTGCCAGCAGTGAAAAGCGACGGGAGACCCAGTACTTC,CASSEKRRETQYF
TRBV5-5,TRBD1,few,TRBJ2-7,TGTGCCAGCAGCCGGCTCGGGACAGATATATACGAGCAGTACTTC,CASSRLGTDIYEQYF
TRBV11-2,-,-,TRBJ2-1,TGTGCCAGCAGCATCCCCCCAGGGCGGGGTGAGCAGTTCTTC,CASSIPPGRGEQFF
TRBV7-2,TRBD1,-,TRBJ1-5,TGTGCCAGCAGAACAGGGGGCTTTAGTCAGCCCCAGCATTTT,CASRTGGFSQPQHF
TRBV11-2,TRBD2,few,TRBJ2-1,TGTGCCAGCAGCATCCTAGCGGGAGCTTACAATGAGCAGTTCTTC,CASSILAGAYNEQFF
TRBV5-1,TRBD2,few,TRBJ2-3,TGCGCCAGCAGTCCCGGGGGGGCGTCGGCAGATACGCAGTATTTT,CASSPGGASADTQYF
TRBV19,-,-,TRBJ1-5,TGTGCCAGTAGTATAGGGACAGCGAGCAATCAGCCCCAGCATTTT,CASSIGTASNQPQHF